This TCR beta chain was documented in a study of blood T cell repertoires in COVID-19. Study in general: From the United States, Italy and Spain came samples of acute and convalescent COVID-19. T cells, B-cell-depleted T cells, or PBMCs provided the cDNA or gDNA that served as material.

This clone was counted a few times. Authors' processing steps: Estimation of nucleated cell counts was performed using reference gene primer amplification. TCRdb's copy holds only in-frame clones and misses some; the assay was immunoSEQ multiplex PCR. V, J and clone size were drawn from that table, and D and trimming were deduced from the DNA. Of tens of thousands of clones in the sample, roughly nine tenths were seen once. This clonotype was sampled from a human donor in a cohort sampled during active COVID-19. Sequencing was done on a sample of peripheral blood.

In DNA form, the CDR3 reads TGTGCCAGCAGCTTAGGGGGACAGGTAAATCAGCCCCAGCATTTT. Protein: CASSLGGQVNQPQHF. The genes are TRBV11-2 and TRBJ1-5; 8 nucleotides agree with TRBD1. The CDR3 is 15 residues long. J lost 4 bases, V lost 1 base, and 3 bases had no gene match. Germline CDR1 SGHAT, CDR2 FQNNGV.